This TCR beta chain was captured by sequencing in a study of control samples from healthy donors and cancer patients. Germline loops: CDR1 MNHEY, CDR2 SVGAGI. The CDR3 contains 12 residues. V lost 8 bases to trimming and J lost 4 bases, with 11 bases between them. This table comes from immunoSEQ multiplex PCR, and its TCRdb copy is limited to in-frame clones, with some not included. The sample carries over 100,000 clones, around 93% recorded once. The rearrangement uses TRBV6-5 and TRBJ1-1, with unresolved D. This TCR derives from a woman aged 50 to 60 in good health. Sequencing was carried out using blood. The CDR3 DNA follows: TGTGCCAGCCAATCCTCCGTCACTGAAGCTTTCTTT. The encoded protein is CASQSSVTEAFF.